This T cell receptor beta chain derives from a study of blood T cell repertoires in COVID-19. As for the study in general: COVID-19 samples collected from the United States, Italy and Spain covered acute and convalescent phases. Sources were T cells, B-cell-depleted T cells, or PBMCs; the material itself was cDNA or gDNA.

Methods used by the authors: Amplifying reference gene primers gave estimates of nucleated cell counts. The protocol was immunoSEQ multiplex PCR, while the TCRdb copy is restricted to in-frame clones and leaves out a portion. That table supplies the V and J calls and clone size; D and trimming were determined from the DNA. The sample shows roughly 250,000 clones, roughly 81% of them seen only once. Sequencing was carried out using peripheral blood. This clonotype was sampled from a man in his forties or fifties with acute or convalescent COVID-19.

In nucleotides, the CDR3 is TGTGCCAGCAGTGAATGGGAAGGTTGGAGGTCACCCCTCCACTTT. This codes for CASSEWEGWRSPLHF. This chain uses TRBV25-1 with TRBJ1-6; D is uncertain. The CDR3 covers 15 residues. Germline V gene sequence: CDR1 MGHDK, CDR2 SYGVNS. V lost 1 base, J lost 10 bases, and 14 bases lay in between.